A selection of T cell receptor beta chains follows, all from one sample in a study of blood T cell repertoires in COVID-19. Sequenced by immunoSEQ multiplex PCR; TCRdb stores in-frame clones only, minus some. Of hundreds of thousands of clones listed, roughly 85% are singletons. Sequenced: PBMCs or T cells enriched from blood (not recorded which). The receptor set was obtained from a woman aged 50 to 60 who had been exposed to COVID-19. CDR3s leave out the opening cysteine and the closing phenylalanine or tryptophan.

CDR3	length	J	V
ATSRDVGALQGYT	13	TRBJ1-2	TRBV15
ASKSTGGEQHGYT	13	TRBJ1-2	TRBV19
ASSLRTAGDEKLF	13	TRBJ1-4	TRBV5-1
ASSGTATDTQY	11	TRBJ2-3	TRBV19
ASRDGLNNQPQH	12	TRBJ1-5	TRBV6-6
ASSDWDTSGNTIY	13	TRBJ1-3	TRBV25-1
ASSIGLASGEQF	12	TRBJ2-1	TRBV19
ASSVDIGADTQY	12	TRBJ2-3	TRBV2
ASSSTGTGETQY	12	TRBJ2-5	TRBV28
ASSPQGRGNYGYT	13	TRBJ1-2	TRBV4-3
ASSLIYPA	8	TRBJ1-2	TRBV27
ASSLTSGTGNEQF	13	TRBJ2-1	TRBV7-2
ASRALVNSPLH	11	TRBJ1-6	TRBV19
ASSHRVGWGASGNTIY	16	TRBJ1-3	TRBV4-1
ATGTGHTGELF	11	TRBJ2-2	TRBV9
ASSLVRLSRNYGYT	14	TRBJ1-2	TRBV11-2
VSSRTGGNTEAF	12	TRBJ1-1	TRBV6-5
ASSQDRRLEAF	11	TRBJ1-1	TRBV4-2
ASSLAQGYYEQY	12	TRBJ2-7	TRBV7-2
ASSPRGTYEQY	11	TRBJ2-7	TRBV27
ASSHLGGTDTQY	12	TRBJ2-3	TRBV14
ASSQGRNSGNTIY	13	TRBJ1-3	TRBV4-3
ASSLGGPGANVLT	13	TRBJ2-6	TRBV5-6
ASSLRETYGYT	11	TRBJ1-2	TRBV12-3/TRBV12-4
ASSSGEQY	8	TRBJ2-7	TRBV21-1
ASSPGQGTLETQY	13	TRBJ2-5	TRBV11-3
ASSRTAFSGANVLT	14	TRBJ2-6	TRBV18
ASSIITGSSYNEQF	14	TRBJ2-1	TRBV19
ASSYSRGVTLH	11	TRBJ1-6	TRBV6-5
ASSPRSGTGLGEQY	14	TRBJ2-7	TRBV5-1
ASSFLSGIHNEQF	13	TRBJ2-1	TRBV5-1
ASAQRAYNSPLH	12	TRBJ1-6	TRBV6-5
ASSLQGHQETQY	12	TRBJ2-5	TRBV7-2
AITGQDFYGYT	11	TRBJ1-2	TRBV10-3
ASSQEAGYT	9	TRBJ1-2	TRBV2
ASRQEDRGYNQPQH	14	TRBJ1-5	TRBV12-2
ASSESEYSEAF	11	TRBJ1-1	TRBV10-2
ASSEATGLPPQH	12	TRBJ1-5	TRBV6-1
ASSPDRAYEQY	11	TRBJ2-7	TRBV6-2/TRBV6-3
AAHHARGHSNQPQH	14	TRBJ1-5	TRBV12-5
ATSQAEEGAYEQY	13	TRBJ2-7	TRBV15
ASSLGQGEGYT	11	TRBJ1-2	TRBV5-4
ASSLQRSGETQY	12	TRBJ2-5	TRBV11-2
ASSPRQGPYEQY	12	TRBJ2-7	TRBV4-3
ASSIFRNGQPYEQY	14	TRBJ2-7	TRBV19
ASSERRGSFAADTQY	15	TRBJ2-3	TRBV2
ASSPPRGGELF	11	TRBJ2-2	TRBV7-6
ASSTAGQGAPY	11	TRBJ2-7	TRBV5-6
ASRKPGQNTGELF	13	TRBJ2-2	TRBV5-1